Listed below are T cell receptor beta chains from one sample, sequenced in a study of T cell responses to AZD1222 COVID-19 vaccine. Generated by immunoSEQ multiplex PCR, the TCRdb table keeps only in-frame clones and is missing some. The sample holds about 140,000 clones, around 89% seen once. The source material was peripheral blood, sampled on day 0 of AZD1222 vaccination. The source is an adult in good health. CDR3s include the opening cysteine and the closing phenylalanine or tryptophan. The D gene is left open where the match is weak. A row's size may be missing; if present it is once, few, many or a size class.

j_gene | v_gene | abundance | d_gene | CDR3nt | CDR3aa
TRBJ2-2 | TRBV4-2 | - | - | TGTGCCAGCAGCCTCCCCCCCGGGGGCCGGTCCGGGGAGCTGTTTTTT | CASSLPPGGRSGELFF
TRBJ1-5 | TRBV30 | - | TRBD1 | TGTGCCTGGAGTGTAGGCCCGGGCAGGGGGTCGCCATACAATCAGCCCCAGCATTTT | CAWSVGPGRGSPYNQPQHF
TRBJ2-7 | TRBV4-1 | - | TRBD1 | TGCGCCAGCAGCCAAGGACAGGGTTGGACCTACGAGCAGTACTTC | CASSQGQGWTYEQYF
TRBJ1-2 | TRBV6-5 | once | TRBD1 | TGTGCCAGCAGTAACCCACAGGGGGCGAACTATGGCTACACCTTC | CASSNPQGANYGYTF
TRBJ2-7 | TRBV4-1 | - | TRBD2 | TGCGCCAGCAGCCAAGGCGGGGGGGAGATCTACGAGCAGTACTTC | CASSQGGGEIYEQYF
TRBJ1-5 | TRBV28 | - | - | TGTGCCAGCAGTCCCCCGGGAGCTTACAATCAGCCCCAGCATTTT | CASSPPGAYNQPQHF
TRBJ1-1 | TRBV2 | - | TRBD1 | TGTGCCAGCAGTGAAGGGAGCCGGACAGGGAACACTGAAGCTTTCTTT | CASSEGSRTGNTEAFF
TRBJ2-1 | TRBV9 | - | - | TGTGCCAGCAGCGTAGAGGTGGCTGGGGTCAATGAGCAGTTCTTC | CASSVEVAGVNEQFF
TRBJ2-1 | TRBV5-4 | - | - | TGTGCCAGCAGCTTCGGCGGGGAACGGGAGCAGTTCTTC | CASSFGGEREQFF
TRBJ1-1 | TRBV28 | - | - | TGTGCCAGCAGTTTAAGGCGGCAGGGGTGGACTGAAGCTTTCTTT | CASSLRRQGWTEAFF
TRBJ1-3 | TRBV15 | - | TRBD1 | TGTGCCACCAGCAGAGGGACAGGGTCGATCGGAAACACCATATATTTT | CATSRGTGSIGNTIYF
TRBJ2-7 | TRBV7-9 | once | - | TGTGCCAGCAGCTTAGAGTTGGGGGTCTACGAGCAGTACTTC | CASSLELGVYEQYF
TRBJ2-7 | TRBV4-1 | - | - | TGCGCCAGCAGCCAAGACGACCGACTCTCCTACGAGCAGTACTTC | CASSQDDRLSYEQYF
TRBJ2-7 | TRBV5-1 | - | TRBD1 | TGCGCCAGCAGCTTCAGACCGGGACAGGTAGCCTACGAGCAGTACTTC | CASSFRPGQVAYEQYF
TRBJ2-1 | TRBV5-1 | - | - | TGCGCCAGCAGCTTGGCTCGTAGCAGGGACCCAATTTTCAATGAGCAGTTCTTC | CASSLARSRDPIFNEQFF
TRBJ1-4 | TRBV7-2 | few | - | TGTGCCAGCAGCCAAGGAGTGAAACCCGGAGCTGAAAAACTGTTTTTT | CASSQGVKPGAEKLFF
TRBJ2-2 | TRBV19 | - | - | TGTGCCAGTACCTCAATGGGGCAGTCGAACACCGGGGAGCTGTTTTTT | CASTSMGQSNTGELFF
TRBJ1-3 | TRBV30 | - | - | TGTGCCTGGAGGGTTCAGGGGCACTCTGGAAACACCATATATTTT | CAWRVQGHSGNTIYF
TRBJ2-1 | TRBV3-1/TRBV3-2 | - | TRBD2 | TGTGCCAGCAGCTCGGGACTAGCCCGTCGGGGCGGTGAGCAGTTCTTC | CASSSGLARRGGEQFF
TRBJ2-7 | TRBV28 | few | TRBD1 | TGTGCCAGCAGTTTCCCAAAGGACAGGTTCTCCTACGAGCAGTACTTC | CASSFPKDRFSYEQYF
TRBJ2-7 | TRBV6-5 | - | TRBD1 | TGTGCCAGCAGACACAGGGGAAGGTACGAGCAGTACTTC | CASRHRGRYEQYF
TRBJ2-2 | TRBV9 | once | - | TGTGCCAGCGTGGGGGCGAACACCGGGGAGCTGTTTTTT | CASVGANTGELFF
TRBJ1-4 | TRBV10-1 | - | TRBD1 | TGCGCCAGCATTTCGCCGGGACAGGGGGCTTCTGGTAATGAAAAACTGTTTTTT | CASISPGQGASGNEKLFF
TRBJ2-7 | TRBV7-3 | few | - | TGTGCCAGCAGCTTAGGCAGGGCGCGTGAGCAGTACTTC | CASSLGRAREQYF
TRBJ2-7 | TRBV5-1 | - | TRBD1 | TGCGCCAGCAGCCGCAGAACCGGGACAGACATCTACGAGCAGTACTTC | CASSRRTGTDIYEQYF
TRBJ2-7 | TRBV19 | - | - | TGTGCCAGCCAATACTCCTCCGGAGCCGATGAGCAGTACTTC | CASQYSSGADEQYF
TRBJ1-1 | TRBV7-9 | - | - | TGTGCCAGCAGCTTACCAGAGGGGGGCCGAACTGAAGCTTTCTTT | CASSLPEGGRTEAFF
TRBJ1-5 | TRBV28 | - | - | TGTGCCAGCAGTTCCTCCACGGTGGTTAATCAGCCCCAGCATTTT | CASSSSTVVNQPQHF
TRBJ1-1 | TRBV6-6 | once | - | TGTGCCAGCAGTTACCTCGGAGGGGTGGGTTTCTTT | CASSYLGGVGFF
TRBJ2-4 | TRBV7-8 | - | TRBD2 | TGTGCCAGCAGCCCTCCGGGACTAGCGGGAGAGGACATTCAGTACTTC | CASSPPGLAGEDIQYF
TRBJ1-1 | TRBV18 | - | - | TGTGCCAGCTCACCGCTGGGACAGAACACTGAAGCTTTCTTT | CASSPLGQNTEAFF
TRBJ1-4 | TRBV5-1 | - | - | TGCGCCAGCAGCTTGAATTTACTGAGTAATGAAAAACTGTTTTTT | CASSLNLLSNEKLFF
TRBJ1-1 | TRBV7-8 | once | TRBD1 | TGTGCCAGCAGCCCATGGACAGGGGTGGACACTGAAGCTTTCTTT | CASSPWTGVDTEAFF
TRBJ2-1 | TRBV7-2 | - | TRBD2 | TGTGCCAGCAGCTTAGGCGGGAGCTACAATGAGCAGTTCTTC | CASSLGGSYNEQFF
TRBJ2-2 | TRBV5-6 | - | TRBD1 | TGTGCCAGCAGTCATGACAGGGGTCTCACCGGGGAGCTGTTTTTT | CASSHDRGLTGELFF
TRBJ2-3 | TRBV6-5 | - | - | TGTGCCAGCAGTTGGGGCACCTCCACAGATACGCAGTATTTT | CASSWGTSTDTQYF
TRBJ2-7 | TRBV18 | - | - | TGTGCCAGCTCACCACGAGCTGACGAGCAGTACTTC | CASSPRADEQYF
TRBJ1-4 | TRBV18 | - | - | TGTGCCAGCTCACTTACGAGTCCGAATGAAAAACTGTTTTTT | CASSLTSPNEKLFF
TRBJ1-1 | TRBV12-3/TRBV12-4 | - | - | TGTGCCAGCAGTTTGTCGGTGAACACTGAAGCTTTCTTT | CASSLSVNTEAFF
TRBJ2-1 | TRBV28 | - | TRBD2 | TGTGCCAGCAACCCTGTGGGACTAGCTGTAAATGAGCAGTTCTTC | CASNPVGLAVNEQFF
TRBJ2-2 | TRBV11-2 | - | TRBD2 | TGTGCCAGCAGCTTACTTAGTGGACTAGCGGGAGACGCCGGGGAGCTGTTTTTT | CASSLLSGLAGDAGELFF
TRBJ1-4 | TRBV2 | - | - | TGTGCCAGCAGTGGGGGACCCTCAACTAATGAAAAACTGTTTTTT | CASSGGPSTNEKLFF
TRBJ2-3 | TRBV19 | - | TRBD2 | TGTGCCAGTAGTAGTCTAGCGGGAGGTACAGATACGCAGTATTTT | CASSSLAGGTDTQYF
TRBJ1-1 | TRBV13 | - | - | TGTGCCAGCAGCGTCACGGGCACTGAAGCTTTCTTT | CASSVTGTEAFF
TRBJ2-7 | TRBV18 | - | - | TGTGCCAGCTCACCAGACGCCGCCTACGAGCAGTACTTC | CASSPDAAYEQYF
TRBJ1-1 | TRBV5-5 | - | TRBD1 | TGTGCCAGCAGCACGTTGGTGGGGACAGGGAAACTTAGCACTGAAGCTTTCTTT | CASSTLVGTGKLSTEAFF
TRBJ1-1 | TRBV11-1 | - | - | TGTGCCAGCAGCTTGTCCTACACTGAAGCTTTCTTT | CASSLSYTEAFF
TRBJ1-5 | TRBV10-3 | - | - | TGTGCCATCAGTGAGTCCAGCAATCAGCCCCAGCATTTT | CAISESSNQPQHF
TRBJ1-3 | TRBV19 | - | - | TGTGCCAGTAGTAGGCGGGACTCTGGAAACACCATATATTTT | CASSRRDSGNTIYF
TRBJ1-4 | TRBV2 | - | - | TGTGCCAGCAGTGAAGCGCTTCGGGAGGAAAAACTGTTTTTT | CASSEALREEKLFF
TRBJ2-5 | TRBV5-1 | once | - | TGCGCCAGCAGCTTAGACTATTTCCAAGAGACCCAGTACTTC | CASSLDYFQETQYF